This record concerns one TCR beta chain sequence. This record comes from a study of blood T cell repertoires in COVID-19. In the original workflow: Amplification of reference gene primers provided the estimated nucleated cell counts. Libraries were prepared by immunoSEQ multiplex PCR; TCRdb keeps only in-frame clonotypes and omits some of them. V, J and clone size were drawn from that table, and D and trimming were deduced from the DNA. The table includes 180,000 or so clones, around four fifths detected once. Seattle researchers signed up patients amid active infection and tracked them longitudinally. Germline-derived CDR1 and CDR2 are SQVTM and ANQGSEA. The CDR3 is 13 residues long. V shed 4 bases and J shed 0 bases, with 9 bases lying between them.

This sequence joins TRBV29-1 and TRBJ1-2, with D uncertain. The TCR comes from a middle-aged woman with COVID-19, enrolled during active disease. The sample consisted of peripheral blood. CDR3 amino acids: CSVGAEANYGYTF. The CDR3 region has the DNA TGCAGCGTTGGGGCAGAAGCTAACTATGGCTACACCTTC.